The clone carrying this T cell receptor (beta chain) was picked up a small number of times. The antigen is undetermined. The entry originates in a study of beta chain features in type 1 diabetes. Study-level background: The study found patients and healthy donors alike in age, gender and cell yields. Sorted cells from all samples, numbering almost 110 million, were examined. The study, taken as a whole, reports: Type 1 diabetes patients showed a moderate but significant shortening of TCRB CDR3s in all four CD4+ subsets.

As every portion of the isolated RNA was reverse transcribed, the sequencing read expressed TCRB transcripts. About 3.57 million reads per sample were averaged for naive, central memory and regulatory samples. Data came from immunoSEQ multiplex PCR; TCRdb stores just in-frame clones and leaves some out. In the table there are 600,000 to 700,000 clones, 9.5% to 15% of which are singletons. This CDR3 has 15 residues. Germline CDR1 and CDR2: SEHNR and FQNEAQ (reference sequence). V was pared by 2 bases and J by 1 base, with 9 bases between. The chain carries TRBV7-9 and TRBJ2-4; D possibly corresponds to TRBD1 (5 bases). This sequence was found in a man aged 25-45 years with type 1 diabetes. The sequencing sample was made of naive CD4+ T cells from blood. The chain's CDR3 is CASSLRGTAKNIQYF. The CDR3 DNA reads as TGTGCCAGCAGCTTAAGGGGTACGGCCAAAAACATTCAGTACTTC.